The clone carrying this T cell receptor (beta chain) was seen a handful of times. Sample barcodes and UMIs were carried by the TCR alpha and TCR beta cDNA libraries that 5'RACE generated with constant-segment primers. In TCRdb, the 5' RACE reads were re-called with MiXCR into one record per CDR3 protein. The sample lists 68,000 or so distinct CDR3 sequences, over 15% occurring once. These data come from a study of T-cell memory formation after mild COVID-19. Trimming cost V 3 bases and J 4 bases, with 18 bases left between them. The CDR3 sequence is 16 residues long. Germline values: CDR1 DFQATT, CDR2 SNEGSKA (reference sequence).

The genes are TRBV20-1 and TRBJ2-2; D is perhaps TRBD1 or TRBD2 (6 bases each). The sequencing sample was made of PBMCs or a T cell subset sorted from them (not recorded which). The receptor was isolated from an adult woman who had mild COVID-19 (a few samples of this study predate the infection). Cell type and time point are not known. The chain's CDR3 is CSASPTRGLGTGELFF. The CDR3, as DNA: TGCAGTGCTAGTCCTACTCGGGGGCTAGGCACCGGGGAGCTGTTTTTT.